This TCR beta chain was retrieved from a study of blood T cell repertoires in COVID-19. For the study at large: COVID-19 samples, acute and convalescent, were from the United States, Italy and Spain.

In the authors' methods: Amplification with reference gene primers provided the estimates of nucleated cell counts. Only in-frame clones appear in the TCRdb table, and some are missing; sequencing was by immunoSEQ multiplex PCR. Clone size and V and J calls were adopted from that table, with D and trimming inferred from the DNA. The sample records 70,000 to 80,000 clones, approximately 86% being singletons. With V trimmed by 2 bases and J by 0 bases, 0 bases remained unmatched. Germline V gene data show CDR1 as KGHSH and CDR2 as LQKENI. This CDR3 has 14 residues. Sequencing used peripheral blood. J is TRBJ2-7 and V is TRBV18; 8 nucleotides line up with TRBD1. This sequence originates from a human donor in a cohort sampled during active COVID-19. CDR3 coding DNA: TGTGCCAGCTCACCAACAGGGGGCTCCTACGAGCAGTACTTC. It codes for CASSPTGGSYEQYF. Full variable domain (rest looked up from reference TRBV18 and TRBJ2-7): NAGVMQNPRHLVRRRGQEARLRCSPMKGHSHVYWYRQLPEEGLKFMVYLQKENIIDESGMPKERFSAEFPKEGPSILRIQQVVRGDSAAYFCASSPTGGSYEQYFGPGTRLTVT.